A single sample is the source of the 20 T cell receptor beta chains below, sequenced in a study of blood T cell repertoires in COVID-19. Only in-frame clones appear in the TCRdb table, and some are missing; sequencing was by immunoSEQ multiplex PCR. This sample has roughly 63,000 clones; roughly 89% occur once, and the top ten carry 7% to 10%. Material: peripheral blood. The receptor set was obtained from a man aged 45 to 65 with active COVID-19.

A few counts support this clone. The chain couples TRBV2 to TRBJ2-3; 7 nucleotides match TRBD2. This CDR3 spans 14 amino acids. In germline, CDR1 is SNHLY, CDR2 FYNNEI. The J segment lost 4 bases and the V segment lost 6 bases, leaving 7 bases of the junction unmatched. In DNA form, the CDR3 reads TGTGCCAGCAGCTCCCGGACTAGACCAGATACGCAGTATTTT. Its protein is CASSSRTRPDTQYF.

As for this clone: One end of the junction fails to match germline, which may point to a read error. This chain links TRBV12-3 or TRBV12-4 with TRBJ1-5; possibly TRBD1 for D (5 bases). The CDR3 extends over 12 amino acids. The CDR3 DNA follows: TGTGCCAGTTGTAAGGGGAATCGGCCCCAGCATTTT. Translation: CASCKGNRPQHF.

The J gene is TRBJ1-1, the V gene TRBV7-9, with D unclear. Germline V lookup: CDR1 SEHNR, CDR2 FQNEAQ (reference sequence). V lost 5 bases and J lost 4, with 14 bases in between. CDR3 length equals 14 residues. In DNA, the CDR3 is TGTGCCAGCAGCCCAAATGTGGGGAGCACTGAAGCTTTCTTT. This codes for CASSPNVGSTEAFF.

CDR3 DNA: TGCGCCAGCAGCTTTGCGGGGAGCTCCTACGAGCAGTACTTC. It codes for CASSFAGSSYEQYF. V is TRBV5-1 and J is TRBJ2-7; the D gene is possibly TRBD2 (6 bases). The CDR3 covers 14 residues. CDR1 SGHRS and CDR2 YFSETQ come from the germline V gene. Trimming took off 2 bases at V and 0 bases at J, with 9 bases between the two ends.

The chain combines TRBV6-5 with TRBJ1-4; a weak D match, TRBD1 (5 bases). Germline V CDR1 and CDR2: MNHEY, SVGAGI. V was cut by 8 bases and J by 10 bases, with 20 bases left in between. This CDR3 is built from 14 residues. Here the CDR3 reads CASSTSTGTGKLFF. The CDR3 DNA is TGTGCCAGCTCAACAAGTACGGGGACTGGAAAACTGTTTTTT.

This chain connects TRBV18 to TRBJ1-4; 8 bases fit TRBD1. Trimming cost V 6 bases and J 6 bases; bases outside gene matches: 9. Germline-derived CDR1 and CDR2 are KGHSH and LQKENI. The CDR3 has 15 amino acids. CDR3 DNA: TGTGCCAGCTCGCCCTTGACAGGGGTTTATGAAAAACTGTTTTTT. This gives the protein CASSPLTGVYEKLFF. The full variable domain, rest sourced from reference TRBV18 and TRBJ1-4, is NAGVMQNPRHLVRRRGQEARLRCSPMKGHSHVYWYRQLPEEGLKFMVYLQKENIIDESGMPKERFSAEFPKEGPSILRIQQVVRGDSAAYFCASSPLTGVYEKLFFGSGTQLSVL.

This chain connects TRBV5-5 to TRBJ1-1; 11 bases map to TRBD1. The CDR3 is made up of 13 amino acids. The germline gives CDR1 SGHKS, CDR2 YYEKEE (reference sequence). V lost 2 bases, J lost 11 bases, and 5 bases stayed unmatched. As DNA, the CDR3 is TGTGCCAGCAGCTTTGGGACAGGGGGGATGGCTTTCTTT. This gives the protein CASSFGTGGMAFF. Full variable domain (outside the CDR3, taken from reference TRBV5-5 and TRBJ1-1): DAGVTQSPTHLIKTRGQQVTLRCSPISGHKSVSWYQQVLGQGPQFIFQYYEKEERGRGNFPDRFSARQFPNYSSELNVNALLLGDSALYLCASSFGTGGMAFFGQGTRLTVV.

The chain employs TRBV4-1 and TRBJ1-1; 8 bases agree with TRBD1. CDR1 and CDR2 from the germline V gene are MGHRA and YSYEKL. The V segment lost 2 bases and the J segment 1 base; nucleotides outside the gene matches: 9. The length of the CDR3 is 17 residues. The DNA for the CDR3 is TGCGCCAGCAGCCAATTGGGGACGACAGGGGCGAACACTGAAGCTTTCTTT. Protein sequence: CASSQLGTTGANTEAFF.

The rearrangement uses TRBV6-5 and TRBJ1-2; unclear D gene. CDR3 length equals 13 residues. The ends were cut back, 5 bases at V and 14 bases at J, with 21 bases in the middle. From germline, CDR1 is MNHEY and CDR2 SVGAGI. Here the CDR3 reads CASSTPGRPGSTF. The CDR3 bases are TGTGCCAGCAGTACCCCCGGCAGGCCCGGTAGTACCTTC.

The rearrangement uses TRBV15 and TRBJ2-7, with D perhaps TRBD1 (6 bases). The ends were cut back, 1 base at V and 3 bases at J, with 7 bases in the middle. The germline gives CDR1 LNHNV, CDR2 YYDKDF (reference sequence). CDR3 length: 13 residues. DNA of the CDR3: TGTGCCACCAGCAGAGGCAGGGGCTACGAGCAGTACTTC. Protein: CATSRGRGYEQYF. Drawing the rest from reference TRBV15 and TRBJ2-7, the complete variable domain is DAMVIQNPRYQVTQFGKPVTLSCSQTLNHNVMYWYQQKSSQAPKLLFHYYDKDFNNEADTPDNFQSRRPNTSFCFLDIRSPGLGDTAMYLCATSRGRGYEQYFGPGTRLTVT.

The chain joins TRBV5-1 to TRBJ2-7; D gene ambiguous. V was clipped by 0 bases and J by 3 bases, with 10 bases between them. The CDR3 is 14 amino acids. CDR1 SGHRS and CDR2 YFSETQ come from the germline V gene. CDR3 loop: CASSLALGDYEQYF. The CDR3 nucleotides read TGCGCCAGCAGCTTGGCCTTGGGCGACTACGAGCAGTACTTC.

The genes are TRBV23-1 and TRBJ1-2; 7 nucleotides line up with TRBD1. TRBV23-1 has ORF status, its function being uncertain. V lost 1 base, J lost 3 bases, and 17 bases stayed unmatched. This CDR3 contains 19 residues. The DNA of the CDR3 is TGCGCCAGCAGTCAATGGAGGTCCGGGCGGACAGGCCAAGACTATGGCTACACCTTC. This sequence encodes CASSQWRSGRTGQDYGYTF.

The V and J genes are TRBV5-5 and TRBJ2-5; a weak D match, TRBD2 (5 bases). Per the germline V gene, CDR1 is SGHKS and CDR2 is YYEKEE (reference sequence). V lost 0 bases to trimming and J lost 2 bases, with 8 bases between them. There are 14 residues in the CDR3. CDR3 DNA: TGTGCCAGCAGCTTGGGACCGGGACAAGAGACCCAGTACTTC. Residues: CASSLGPGQETQYF.

The chain is built from TRBV4-1 and TRBJ2-5; D ambiguous. The V and J ends lost 0 bases and 7 bases respectively, with 12 bases between them. The germline V gene encodes CDR1 MGHRA and CDR2 YSYEKL. The CDR3 is 14 residues long. CDR3 sequence reads: CASSQEDLEMTQYF. In nucleotides, the CDR3 is TGCGCCAGCAGCCAAGAGGATCTGGAGATGACCCAGTACTTC.

The gene calls are TRBV30 and TRBJ1-4; 7 bases fit TRBD1. Losses at the gene ends were 4 bases for V and 7 bases for J; bases not matched to a gene: 9. The CDR3 totals 14 residues. The germline V gene encodes CDR1 GTSNPN and CDR2 SVGIG (reference sequence). CDR3 in amino acids: CAWIGQEQGEKLFF. The CDR3 DNA reads TGTGCCTGGATAGGACAGGAGCAAGGTGAAAAACTGTTTTTT.

The chain combines TRBV5-1 with TRBJ1-3; no clear D. Germline CDR1 and CDR2: SGHRS and YFSETQ. The ends were cut back, 7 bases at V and 0 bases at J, with 11 bases in the middle. This CDR3 has 14 residues. CDR3: CASGPGSSGNTIYF. The DNA for the CDR3 is TGCGCCAGCGGGCCGGGGAGCTCTGGAAACACCATATATTTT.

The chain is built from TRBV25-1 and TRBJ2-6, with 7 positions matching TRBD1. This CDR3 spans 15 amino acids. The germline CDR1 and CDR2 sequences are MGHDK and SYGVNS. The V segment lost 8 bases and the J segment 7 bases; nucleotides outside the gene matches: 11. The CDR3: CASLNRGVRANVLTF. CDR3 nucleotides: TGTGCCAGCCTCAACAGGGGTGTACGCGCCAACGTCCTGACTTTC.

The chain joins TRBV3-1 (or the pseudogene TRBV3-2) to TRBJ1-5, with TRBD1 matching over 7 bases. The CDR3 is 17 amino acids. Unmatched junction bases numbered 7, after V lost 1 base and J lost 1 base. Germline values: CDR1 LGHDT, CDR2 YNNKEL (reference sequence). CDR3: CASSQVRTGLSNQPQHF. The CDR3 DNA follows: TGTGCCAGCAGCCAAGTCAGGACAGGACTGAGCAATCAGCCCCAGCATTTT.

V is TRBV6-2 or TRBV6-3 and J is TRBJ2-1, with D maybe TRBD2 (6 bases). Between the trimmed V and J ends, which lost 2 bases and 4 bases, there was a span of 12 bases. CDR3 length equals 15 residues. Per the germline V gene, CDR1 is MNHEY and CDR2 is SVGEGT. DNA for the CDR3: TGTGCCAGCAGTTACCTTGGCGGGGTTTACAATGAGCAGTTCTTC. It codes for CASSYLGGVYNEQFF.

The gene calls are TRBV7-8 and TRBJ1-2, with 12 positions matching TRBD1. Germline V gives CDR1 SGHVS, CDR2 FQNEAQ. The CDR3 is 17 amino acids. V dropped 1 base and J dropped 7; count of bases not matched to a gene: 10. For the CDR3, the DNA is TGTGCCAGCAGCTTAGGGGGGACAGGGGGCCTCCTTGGTGGCTACACCTTC. Translation gives CASSLGGTGGLLGGYTF.